This T cell receptor beta chain is drawn from a study of blood T cell repertoires in COVID-19. Study-wide context: In each case, the material was cDNA or gDNA derived from T cells, B-cell-depleted T cells, or PBMCs.

Trimming took off 6 bases at V and 6 bases at J, with 18 bases between the two ends. In germline, CDR1 is SGHRS, CDR2 YFSETQ. This CDR3 region has 14 residues. In the authors' workflow: Quantification of nucleated cells was approximated via reference gene primer amplification. The repertoire was sequenced with immunoSEQ multiplex PCR; TCRdb's copy has only in-frame clones and lacks some. The V and J calls and clone size were taken over from that table, and D and trimming were inferred from the DNA. Among around 240,000 clones listed, approximately 84% were seen once. V gene TRBV5-1 combines with J gene TRBJ1-1; D unclear. This clonotype was obtained from a woman aged 30 to 39 who had recovered from COVID-19. Material for sequencing was peripheral blood. CDR3: CASKIAGSYAEAFF. In DNA, the CDR3 is TGCGCCAGCAAAATTGCAGGCTCATACGCTGAAGCTTTCTTT.